Sequencing of this T cell receptor (beta chain) was carried out in a study of T cell responses to AZD1222 COVID-19 vaccine. Generated by immunoSEQ multiplex PCR, the TCRdb table keeps only in-frame clones and is missing some. The table has around 120,000 clones, more than 90% seen once. Trimming removed 4 bases from V and 9 bases from J, with 13 bases in between. The CDR3 is made up of 12 amino acids. Germline CDR1 and CDR2: SGDLS and YYNGEE. The chain employs TRBV9 and TRBJ2-5; TRBD2 might be the D (6 bases). This clonotype originated in an adult in good health. The sample in question was peripheral blood, obtained on day 0 of AZD1222 vaccination. As DNA, the CDR3 is TGTGCCAGCAGCCAGGAGGGAAGGGCCCAGTACTTC. Protein product: CASSQEGRAQYF.